The subject of this entry is one T cell receptor beta chain. No cognate antigen has been identified for it. Base-call qualities are not available, and no considerably larger clone is one nucleotide away. The germline V gene (reference sequence) yields LGHDT for CDR1 and YNNKEL for CDR2. The trim is 3 bases for V and 4 bases for J, with a gap of 16 bases between the germline ends. Inclusive of the bounding cysteine and phenylalanine, the CDR3 is 15 residues long. Of all the DNA, just the CDR3 is kept, 45 bases in frame from base 1. The sample is drawn from a study of response to subunit inactivated influenza vaccine (dated by TCRdb to the late 2010s). At the level of the whole study: To follow how T cells responded to a trivalent subunit inactivated influenza vaccine, the researchers relied on deep quantitative profiling of the T cell receptor repertoire. The research as a whole found: The authors proposed that each seasonal influenza vaccination may bring in only a limited number of new T cells.

The library was made by RT-PCR. Sequencing took place on an Illumina HiSeq 2500. TCRdb reprocessed the public reads (quality trimming at Q25 with fastp, clone calling with MiXCR) and kept in-frame beta chains. CDR3 protein duplicates are merged, each entry listing the most common genes and DNA. This sample holds about 310,000 distinct CDR3 sequences; around 22% were observed only once. Around a tenth of the sample rests with the top ten. The chain joins TRBV3-1 to TRBJ2-7; the D segment could be TRBD2, given 6 matching bases. Sequencing used PBMCs from blood, obtained less than 22 months after vaccination. This TCR was recovered from a man aged 50 to 69 who received an inactivated influenza vaccine. Donor details come from another sample of the same person, matched by shared clones. DNA sequence: TGTGCCAGCAGCCAGGAGAGGAGGGCCCTTTACGAGCAGTACTTC. Its protein product is CASSQERRALYEQYF.